Each of the 28 T cell receptor beta chains below was sequenced from the same sample in a study of blood T cell repertoires in COVID-19. TCRdb keeps only in-frame clones here, not all; method: immunoSEQ multiplex PCR. The table has some 310,000 clones, roughly 84% seen once. The sequenced material came from peripheral blood. The origin of the receptors is a man over 45 with active or convalescent COVID-19.

This chain links TRBV5-6 with TRBJ2-5; 14 bases line up with TRBD2. This CDR3 contains 17 residues. V was clipped by 2 bases and J by 4 bases; unmatched bases: 7. Looked up from germline, CDR1 is SGHDT and CDR2 is YYEEEE. This CDR3 reads CASSLLGTSGSPETQYF. The DNA for the CDR3 is TGTGCCAGCAGCTTACTTGGGACTAGCGGGAGCCCAGAGACCCAGTACTTC.

This chain uses TRBV3-1 (or the pseudogene TRBV3-2) with TRBJ2-5; weak D call: TRBD2 (6 bases). Germline CDR1 LGHDT, CDR2 YNNKEL (reference sequence). V lost 2 bases and J lost 7, with 8 bases in between. The CDR3 runs 12 residues. CDR3 nucleotide sequence: TGTGCCAGCAGCCAAACTAGCAGGACCCAGTACTTC. Encoded protein: CASSQTSRTQYF.

The V gene is TRBV10-3, the J gene TRBJ1-2; unclear D gene. V was clipped by 0 bases and J by 8 bases, with 13 bases between them. The V gene's germline CDR1 is ENHRY and CDR2 SYGVKD. The CDR3 spans 14 residues. The CDR3 here is CAISESVGKGGYTF. The CDR3 DNA is TGTGCCATCAGTGAGTCGGTCGGGAAAGGGGGCTACACCTTC.

The V call is TRBV5-4, the J call TRBJ2-1; 8 positions match TRBD2. Trimming cost V 5 bases and J 9 bases; bases outside gene matches: 10. CDR1 is SGHNT, CDR2 YYREEE, per germline (reference sequence). This CDR3 comprises 14 residues. Here the CDR3 DNA reads TGTGCCAGCAGTTCGCGGGGGGAGTTGGCTGAGCAGTTCTTC. This encodes CASSSRGELAEQFF.

The genes are TRBV7-9 and TRBJ1-2; the match to TRBD1 covers 7 bases. V was clipped by 1 base and J by 3 bases; unmatched bases: 14. Germline values: CDR1 SEHNR, CDR2 FQNEAQ (reference sequence). The CDR3 is 18 amino acids. This CDR3 reads CASSLGNFRWDSDYGYTF. The CDR3 DNA is TGTGCCAGCAGCTTAGGTAATTTTCGCTGGGACAGCGACTATGGCTACACCTTC.

The chain couples TRBV7-3 to TRBJ1-3; the D gene is possibly TRBD1 (6 bases). Germline CDR1 and CDR2: SGHTA and FQGTGA. The CDR3 consists of 15 residues. Trimming cost V 3 bases and J 2 bases, with 11 bases left between them. The CDR3 DNA sequence: TGTGCCAGCAGCTTTTCGGGGGGGCCTGGAAACACCATATATTTT. Its protein product is CASSFSGGPGNTIYF. Complete variable domain (other parts from reference TRBV7-3 and TRBJ1-3): GAGVSQTPSNKVTEKGKYVELRCDPISGHTALYWYRQSLGQGPEFLIYFQGTGAADDSGLPNDRFFAVRPEGSVSTLKIQRTERGDSAVYLCASSFSGGPGNTIYFGEGSWLTVV.

This chain's CDR3 is CAISEFDRKSYNEQFF. The DNA of the CDR3 is TGTGCCATCAGTGAGTTTGACAGAAAATCCTACAATGAGCAGTTCTTC. This rearrangement joins TRBV10-3 to TRBJ2-1; weak D call: TRBD1 (5 bases). The V gene lost 1 base and the J gene lost 1 base, with 11 bases spanning the gap. The CDR3 contains 16 residues. The germline CDR1 and CDR2 sequences are ENHRY and SYGVKD.

This sequence joins TRBV6-6 and TRBJ1-2, with TRBD1 matching 8 bases. The ends lost 7 bases at V and 7 bases at J; junction bases unmatched: 14. Germline V CDR1 and CDR2: MNHNY, SVGAGI (reference sequence). CDR3 length: 15 residues. For the CDR3, the DNA is TGTGCCAGCACCCGATCCGGGACAGGAATTTTTGGCTACACCTTC. It is translated as CASTRSGTGIFGYTF.

The CDR3 protein is CASSADMNTEAFF. CDR3 nucleotide sequence: TGTGCCAGCTCTGCAGATATGAACACTGAAGCTTTCTTT. The chain couples TRBV18 to TRBJ1-1; D gene uncertain. The V and J ends lost 6 bases and 0 bases respectively, with 8 bases between them. There are 13 residues in the CDR3. Germline loops: CDR1 KGHSH, CDR2 LQKENI.

The genes are TRBV28 and TRBJ2-3; 12 bases are shared with TRBD2. The CDR3 totals 16 residues. The V gene's germline CDR1 is MDHEN and CDR2 SYDVKM. V dropped 7 bases and J dropped 4; count of bases not matched to a gene: 9. CDR3 coding DNA: TGTGCCAGCACTGACTGGACTAGCGGGACCCCAGATACGCAGTATTTT. Its translation: CASTDWTSGTPDTQYF.

The V and J genes are TRBV5-1 and TRBJ2-1; 9 bases fit TRBD1. This CDR3 region has 18 residues. Germline V gene data show CDR1 as SGHRS and CDR2 as YFSETQ. The V segment lost 4 bases and the J segment 2 bases; nucleotides outside the gene matches: 13. For the CDR3, the DNA is TGCGCCAGCAGCGCCTCCCTGGTCACAGGGGGCACCTACAATGAGCAGTTCTTC. It specifies CASSASLVTGGTYNEQFF.

The chain is built from TRBV10-3 and TRBJ2-5; 8 positions match TRBD2. The germline gives CDR1 ENHRY, CDR2 SYGVKD. Losses at the gene ends were 10 bases for V and 2 bases for J; bases not matched to a gene: 6. CDR3 length: 13 amino acids. The CDR3 region is CATERGWQETQYF. The CDR3 DNA sequence: TGTGCCACCGAGCGGGGGTGGCAAGAGACCCAGTACTTC.

This clone has only one observation. The V and J genes are TRBV5-6 and TRBJ1-6, with 9 bases fitting TRBD1. The germline CDR1 and CDR2 sequences are SGHDT and YYEEEE. V trimming: 4 bases; J trimming: 9 bases; junction bases outside the gene matches: 8. The CDR3 sequence is 15 residues long. The CDR3: CASSPAGTGFSPLHF. The CDR3 DNA follows: TGTGCCAGCAGCCCGGCCGGGACAGGGTTTTCACCCCTCCACTTT.

The V and J genes are TRBV19 and TRBJ1-1, with TRBD1 matching over 8 bases. The ends lost 5 bases at V and 5 bases at J; junction bases unmatched: 10. Germline V CDR1 and CDR2: LNHDA, SQIVND (reference sequence). The CDR3 extends over 15 amino acids. The CDR3 region is CASSRSGGIWTEAFF. CDR3 DNA: TGTGCCAGTAGTCGCTCAGGGGGCATCTGGACTGAAGCTTTCTTT.

The gene calls are TRBV28 and TRBJ1-1; 11 bases are a match to TRBD1. CDR3 size: 14 residues. The ends lost 5 bases at V and 4 bases at J; junction bases unmatched: 3. Per germline, CDR1 MDHEN and CDR2 SYDVKM. The CDR3, as DNA: TGTGCCAGCAGTCACGGGACAGGGGGCACTGAAGCTTTCTTT. This encodes CASSHGTGGTEAFF.

The rearrangement uses TRBV7-2 and TRBJ1-3; D uncertain. CDR1 and CDR2 from the germline V gene are SGHTA and FQGNSA. The CDR3 is made up of 15 amino acids. V lost 2 bases, J lost 4 bases, and 12 bases lay in between. DNA of the CDR3: TGTGCCAGCAGCTTATCCACGGTTCCGGGAAACACCATATATTTT. It yields the protein CASSLSTVPGNTIYF.

The chain is built from TRBV18 and TRBJ2-3; a weak D match, TRBD2 (5 bases). Germline V gene lookup returns CDR1 KGHSH and CDR2 LQKENI. With 3 bases removed from V and 3 bases from J, the gap between germline ends came to 10 bases. CDR3 length: 14 amino acids. CDR3 nucleotide sequence: TGTGCCAGCTCACCGCCTGGAGGAACAGATACGCAGTATTTT. Its translation is CASSPPGGTDTQYF. The entire variable domain, with the rest obtained from reference TRBV18 and TRBJ2-3, is as follows: NAGVMQNPRHLVRRRGQEARLRCSPMKGHSHVYWYRQLPEEGLKFMVYLQKENIIDESGMPKERFSAEFPKEGPSILRIQQVVRGDSAAYFCASSPPGGTDTQYFGPGTRLTVL.

The chain employs TRBV15 and TRBJ1-5; possible D gene TRBD1, 6 bases. The V end lost 3 bases, the J end lost 9 bases, and 15 bases lay between the germline ends. Germline-derived CDR1 and CDR2 are LNHNV and YYDKDF (reference sequence). CDR3 length: 14 amino acids. The CDR3 DNA follows: TGTGCCACCAGCAGTTCGGACAGTGGTTGGCCCCAGCATTTT. The encoded protein is CATSSSDSGWPQHF.

The rearrangement joins TRBV6-6 to TRBJ2-7; 8 nucleotides agree with TRBD1. Germline loops: CDR1 MNHNY, CDR2 SVGAGI (reference sequence). This CDR3 comprises 14 residues. The V gene end was trimmed by 4 bases and the J gene end by 2 bases; junction bases not matched to a gene: 4. In DNA form, the CDR3 reads TGTGCCAGCAGTTCGCCGACAGGGGCCTACGAGCAGTACTTC. This codes for CASSSPTGAYEQYF.

As concerns this clone: This same CDR3 is encoded by further DNA sequences in the sample. V usage is TRBV2 and J usage is TRBJ1-5; possibly TRBD1 for D (6 bases). Trimming pared 5 bases from V and 3 bases from J, leaving 14 bases between. The CDR3 is 15 residues long. CDR1 is SNHLY and CDR2 is FYNNEI in the germline V gene. Here the CDR3 DNA reads TGTGCCAGCAGTCCCACAGGGAACTACAATCAGCCCCAGCATTTT. Translating gives CASSPTGNYNQPQHF.

The chain uses TRBV6-6 and TRBJ1-5; 8 nucleotides agree with TRBD1. CDR3 length: 16 amino acids. Unmatched junction bases numbered 9, after V lost 2 bases and J lost 6 bases. CDR1 MNHNY and CDR2 SVGAGI come from the germline V gene (reference sequence). The CDR3 coding sequence is TGTGCCAGCAGTTACACATATGGACAGGGTCCTCAGCCCCAGCATTTT. Residues: CASSYTYGQGPQPQHF.

The gene calls are TRBV2 and TRBJ1-3, with 9 bases identical to TRBD1. This CDR3 has 20 residues. Germline CDR1 SNHLY, CDR2 FYNNEI. After removal of 8 bases from V and 0 bases from J, the junction contained 20 bases not matched to a gene. This chain's CDR3 is CASYYYGQGIDKISGNTIYF. Written as DNA, the CDR3 is TGTGCCAGCTACTATTACGGACAGGGGATTGATAAAATCTCTGGAAACACCATATATTTT.

This chain connects TRBV5-1 to TRBJ2-3, with D possibly matching TRBD1 (6 bases). There are 15 residues in the CDR3. Germline V lookup: CDR1 SGHRS, CDR2 YFSETQ. Deletions cut 4 bases from V and 3 bases from J, with 15 bases between. This CDR3 reads CASSPPNRETDTQYF. The CDR3 DNA sequence: TGCGCCAGCAGCCCTCCTAACAGGGAGACAGATACGCAGTATTTT.

The chain couples TRBV5-6 to TRBJ1-1, with 8 bases aligning to TRBD1. The germline V gene has CDR1 SGHDT and CDR2 YYEEEE. V shed 4 bases and J 1 base; nucleotides not matched to a gene: 6. The CDR3 sequence is 15 residues long. The CDR3 is CASSGTGQGNTEAFF. DNA of the CDR3: TGTGCCAGCAGCGGAACTGGACAGGGGAACACTGAAGCTTTCTTT.

The chain joins TRBV11-2 to TRBJ1-3; D might be TRBD1 (6 bases). The ends were cut back, 5 bases at V and 0 bases at J, with 11 bases in the middle. Germline values: CDR1 SGHAT, CDR2 FQNNGV. This CDR3 is built from 15 residues. This chain's CDR3 is CASSRQVFSGNTIYF. The CDR3 nucleotides read TGTGCCAGCAGCCGACAGGTTTTCTCTGGAAACACCATATATTTT.

The chain uses TRBV10-1 and TRBJ2-7; TRBD2 might be the D (6 bases). The germline V gene has CDR1 WNHNN and CDR2 SYGVQD (reference sequence). The CDR3 consists of 12 residues. Deletions cut 6 bases from V and 3 bases from J, with 9 bases between. CDR3 loop: CASSPGGYEQYF. In DNA, the CDR3 is TGCGCCAGCAGCCCCGGGGGCTACGAGCAGTACTTC.

The rearrangement joins TRBV19 to TRBJ2-5, with 11 nucleotides matching TRBD2. The CDR3 has 13 residues. J was trimmed by 9 bases and V by 4 bases; bases with no gene match: 4. The germline gives CDR1 LNHDA, CDR2 SQIVND (reference sequence). The CDR3 spells CASSTTSGAAQYF. The CDR3 region has the DNA TGTGCCAGTAGTACGACTAGCGGGGCCGCCCAGTACTTC. The full variable domain, in which reference TRBV19 and TRBJ2-5 provide the parts outside the CDR3, is DGGITQSPKYLFRKEGQNVTLSCEQNLNHDAMYWYRQDPGQGLRLIYYSQIVNDFQKGDIAEGYSVSREKKESFPLTVTSAQKNPTAFYLCASSTTSGAAQYFGPGTRLLVL.

This clone was counted a single time. V gene TRBV19 combines with J gene TRBJ2-3; 12 bases align to TRBD2. Germline-derived CDR1 and CDR2 are LNHDA and SQIVND (reference sequence). The CDR3 runs to 12 residues. V lost 8 bases and J lost 9; bases outside the gene matches: 3. This CDR3 is CASRLAGETQYF. The CDR3 DNA sequence: TGTGCCAGTCGACTAGCGGGAGAAACGCAGTATTTT.